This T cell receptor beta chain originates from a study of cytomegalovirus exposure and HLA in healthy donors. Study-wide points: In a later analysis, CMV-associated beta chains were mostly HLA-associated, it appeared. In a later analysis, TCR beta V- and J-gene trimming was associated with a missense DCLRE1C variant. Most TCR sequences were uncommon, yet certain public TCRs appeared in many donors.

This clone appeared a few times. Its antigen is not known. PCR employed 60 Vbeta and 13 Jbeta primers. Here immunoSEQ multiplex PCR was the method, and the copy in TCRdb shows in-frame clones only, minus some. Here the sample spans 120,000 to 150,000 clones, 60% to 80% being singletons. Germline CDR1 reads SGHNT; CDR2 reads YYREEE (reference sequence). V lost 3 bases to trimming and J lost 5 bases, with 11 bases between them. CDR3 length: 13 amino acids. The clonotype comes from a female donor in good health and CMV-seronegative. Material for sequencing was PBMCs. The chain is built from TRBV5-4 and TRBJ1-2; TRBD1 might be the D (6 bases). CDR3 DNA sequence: TGTGCCAGCAGCTCTCAGGGGAAGTATGGCTACACCTTC. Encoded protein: CASSSQGKYGYTF.